This T cell receptor beta chain came from a study of T cell repertoires in cytomegalovirus infection. Broader study findings: HLA-C-restricted CMV clonotypes gave the most frequent clonotype in two of eight donors.

MiXCR, applied by TCRdb to the reads, yields one record per CDR3 protein. The repertoire holds about 700,000 distinct CDR3 sequences, with about 30% as singletons. On this clonotype: Its antigen is still unknown.

Trimming cost V 0 bases and J 2 bases, with 13 bases left between them. Germline V CDR1 and CDR2: SGHTA, FQGNSA. This CDR3 region has 17 residues. The material sequenced was cultured PBMCs, taken from culture after CMV antigen stimulation. The TCR originated in a human donor in good health (CMV status not recorded). Some clones in this sample may be carry-over from other donors' samples. V and J are TRBV7-2 and TRBJ2-2; D is perhaps TRBD1 (5 bases). CDR3 coding DNA: TGTGCCAGCAGCTTAGCCCTAACAGGATTAAACACCGGGGAGCTGTTTTTT. Translation: CASSLALTGLNTGELFF.